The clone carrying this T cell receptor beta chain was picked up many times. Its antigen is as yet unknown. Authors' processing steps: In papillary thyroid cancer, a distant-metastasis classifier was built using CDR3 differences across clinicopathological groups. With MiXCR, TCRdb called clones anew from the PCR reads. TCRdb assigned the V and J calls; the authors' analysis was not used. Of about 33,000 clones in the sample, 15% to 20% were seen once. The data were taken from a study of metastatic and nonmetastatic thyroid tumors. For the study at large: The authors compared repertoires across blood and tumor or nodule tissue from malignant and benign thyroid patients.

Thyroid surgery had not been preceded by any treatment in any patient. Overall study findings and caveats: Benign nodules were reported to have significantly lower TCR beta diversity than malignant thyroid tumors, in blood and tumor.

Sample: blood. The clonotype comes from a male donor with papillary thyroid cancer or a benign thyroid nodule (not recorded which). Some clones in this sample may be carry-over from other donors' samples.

The CDR3 sequence: CASSLIGGFYNEQFF. DNA for the CDR3: TGCGCCAGCAGCTTGATCGGGGGGTTCTACAATGAGCAGTTCTTC. The V gene is TRBV5-1, the J gene TRBJ2-1; TRBD2 matches at 7 bases. This CDR3 is 15 amino acids long. V was pared by 1 base and J by 3 bases, with 4 bases of the junction left unmatched. CDR1 and CDR2 (germline): SGHRS, YFSETQ. Together with reference TRBV5-1 and TRBJ2-1, the CDR3 gives the full variable domain: KAGVTQTPRYLIKTRGQQVTLSCSPISGHRSVSWYQQTPGQGLQFLFEYFSETQRNKGNFPGRFSGRQFSNSRSEMNVSTLELGDSALYLCASSLIGGFYNEQFFGPGTRLTVL.